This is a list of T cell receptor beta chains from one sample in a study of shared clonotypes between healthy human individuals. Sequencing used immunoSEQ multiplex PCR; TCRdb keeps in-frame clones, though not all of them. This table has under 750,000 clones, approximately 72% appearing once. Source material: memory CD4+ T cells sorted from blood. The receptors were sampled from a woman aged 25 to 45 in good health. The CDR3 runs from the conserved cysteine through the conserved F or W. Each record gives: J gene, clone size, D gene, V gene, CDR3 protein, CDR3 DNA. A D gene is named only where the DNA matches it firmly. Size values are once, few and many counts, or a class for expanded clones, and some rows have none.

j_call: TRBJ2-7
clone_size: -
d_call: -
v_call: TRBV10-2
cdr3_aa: CASSSLPSYEQYF
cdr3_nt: TGCGCCAGCAGTTCTCTCCCATCCTACGAGCAGTACTTC

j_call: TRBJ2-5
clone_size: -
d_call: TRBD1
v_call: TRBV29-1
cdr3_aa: CSVERDRGQETQYF
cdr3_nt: TGCAGCGTTGAACGGGACAGGGGACAAGAGACCCAGTACTTC

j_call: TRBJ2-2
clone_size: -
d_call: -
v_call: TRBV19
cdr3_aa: CASSIKRRANTGELFF
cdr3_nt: TGTGCCAGTAGTATAAAGAGAAGAGCGAACACCGGGGAGCTGTTTTTT

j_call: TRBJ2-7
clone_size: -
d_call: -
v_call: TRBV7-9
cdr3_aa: CASSPGQHYEQYF
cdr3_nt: TGTGCCAGCAGCCCCGGTCAGCACTACGAGCAGTACTTC

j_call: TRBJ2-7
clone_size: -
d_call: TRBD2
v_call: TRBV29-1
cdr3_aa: CSARYPAGDTYEQYF
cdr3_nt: TGCAGCGCCCGGTACCCAGCGGGAGACACCTACGAGCAGTACTTC

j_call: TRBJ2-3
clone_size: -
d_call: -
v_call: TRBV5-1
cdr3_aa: CASSLGVRYSSSTDTQYF
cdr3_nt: TGCGCCAGCAGCTTGGGAGTACGTTATAGCTCCAGCACAGATACGCAGTATTTT

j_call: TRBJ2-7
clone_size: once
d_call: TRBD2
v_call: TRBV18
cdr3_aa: CASSLTSGSYEQYF
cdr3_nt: TGTGCCAGCTCACTGACTAGCGGCTCCTACGAGCAGTACTTC

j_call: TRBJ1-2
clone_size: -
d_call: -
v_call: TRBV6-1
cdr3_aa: CASTLRGRAWGYTF
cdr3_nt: TGTGCCAGCACCCTCCGGGGCAGGGCCTGGGGCTACACCTTC

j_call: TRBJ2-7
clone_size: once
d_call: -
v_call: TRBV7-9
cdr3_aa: CASSRSPLYEQYF
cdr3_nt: TGTGCCAGCTCACGAAGCCCCCTCTACGAGCAGTACTTC

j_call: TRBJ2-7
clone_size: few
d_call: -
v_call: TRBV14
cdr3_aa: CASSQEPEQYF
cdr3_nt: TGTGCCAGCAGCCAAGAACCCGAGCAGTACTTC

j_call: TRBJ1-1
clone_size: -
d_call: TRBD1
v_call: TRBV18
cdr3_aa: CASSNGQATEAFF
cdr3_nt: TGTGCCAGCTCAAATGGACAGGCTACTGAAGCTTTCTTT

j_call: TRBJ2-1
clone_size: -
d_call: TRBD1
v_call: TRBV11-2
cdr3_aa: CASSLPRGGTGGFEQFF
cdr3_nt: TGTGCCAGCAGCTTGCCCCGCGGCGGGACAGGGGGCTTTGAGCAGTTCTTC

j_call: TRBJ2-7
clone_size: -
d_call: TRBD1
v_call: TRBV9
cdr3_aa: CASSPRGQSTLPYEQYF
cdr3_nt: TGTGCCAGCAGCCCTCGGGGACAGTCAACCCTTCCCTACGAGCAGTACTTC

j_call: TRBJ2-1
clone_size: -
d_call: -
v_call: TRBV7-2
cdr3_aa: CASSLASIYNEQFF
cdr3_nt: TGTGCCAGCAGCTTAGCGTCCATATACAATGAGCAGTTCTTC

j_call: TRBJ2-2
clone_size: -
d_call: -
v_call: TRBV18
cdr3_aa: CARSNGTGELFF
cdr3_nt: TGTGCCAGGTCCAACGGGACCGGGGAGCTGTTTTTT

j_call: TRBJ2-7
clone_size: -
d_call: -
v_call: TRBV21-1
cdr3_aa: CASSKVQGHEQYF
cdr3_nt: TGTGCCAGCAGCAAAGTGCAGGGCCACGAGCAGTACTTC

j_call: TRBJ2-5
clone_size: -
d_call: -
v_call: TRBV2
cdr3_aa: CASSRTVGTQYF
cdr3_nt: TGTGCCAGCAGCAGGACTGTGGGGACCCAGTACTTC

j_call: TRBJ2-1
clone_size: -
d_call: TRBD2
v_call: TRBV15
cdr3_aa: CATREKREALNEQFF
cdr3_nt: TGTGCCACCAGGGAAAAGCGGGAGGCTCTCAATGAGCAGTTCTTC

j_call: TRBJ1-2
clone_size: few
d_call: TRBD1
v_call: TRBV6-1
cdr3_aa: CASGTGNYGYTF
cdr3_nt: TGTGCCAGCGGGACAGGGAACTATGGCTACACCTTC

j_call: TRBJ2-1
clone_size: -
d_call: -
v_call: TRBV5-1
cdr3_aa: CASSLTSSGYNEQFF
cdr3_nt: TGCGCCAGCAGCTTAACGAGCTCCGGTTACAATGAGCAGTTCTTC

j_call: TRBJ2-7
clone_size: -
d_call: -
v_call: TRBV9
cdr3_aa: CASSVEQCRRYEQYF
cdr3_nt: TGTGCCAGCAGCGTTGAGCAGTGCCGAAGGTACGAGCAGTACTTC

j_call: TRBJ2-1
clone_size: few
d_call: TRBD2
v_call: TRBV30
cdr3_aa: CAWRTIAGHYNEQFF
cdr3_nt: TGTGCCTGGAGAACCATAGCGGGACACTACAATGAGCAGTTCTTC

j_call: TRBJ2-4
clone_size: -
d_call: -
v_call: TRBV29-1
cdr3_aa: CSVERVRVKNIQYF
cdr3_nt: TGCAGCGTAGAGAGGGTAAGGGTCAAAAACATTCAGTACTTC

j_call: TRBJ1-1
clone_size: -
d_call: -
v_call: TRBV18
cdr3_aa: CASSPRGGLNTEAFF
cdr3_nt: TGTGCCAGCTCACCAAGAGGAGGATTGAACACTGAAGCTTTCTTT

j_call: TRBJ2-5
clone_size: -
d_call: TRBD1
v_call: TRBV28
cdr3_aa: CASSGLRGTGQETQYF
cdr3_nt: TGTGCCAGCAGTGGGCTACGGGGGACAGGGCAAGAGACCCAGTACTTC

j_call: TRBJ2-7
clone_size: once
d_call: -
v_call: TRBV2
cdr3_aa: CASRREQTTAYEQYF
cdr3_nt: TGTGCCAGCAGGAGGGAACAGACCACCGCCTACGAGCAGTACTTC

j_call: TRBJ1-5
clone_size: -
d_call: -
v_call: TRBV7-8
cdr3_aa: CASSLGLHSNQPQHF
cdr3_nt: TGTGCCAGCAGCTTGGGACTTCATAGCAATCAGCCCCAGCATTTT

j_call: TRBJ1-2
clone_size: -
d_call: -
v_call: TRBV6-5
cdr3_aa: CASSYSGSKESGYTF
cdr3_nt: TGTGCCAGCAGTTACTCGGGCAGTAAGGAAAGTGGCTACACCTTC

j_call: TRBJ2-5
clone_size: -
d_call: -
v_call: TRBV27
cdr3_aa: CASRARGGETQYF
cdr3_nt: TGTGCCAGCCGGGCCAGGGGAGGGGAGACCCAGTACTTC

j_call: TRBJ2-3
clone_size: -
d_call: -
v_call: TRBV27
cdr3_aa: CASSLNSYTDTQYF
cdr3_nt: TGTGCCAGCAGTTTAAACAGCTACACAGATACGCAGTATTTT

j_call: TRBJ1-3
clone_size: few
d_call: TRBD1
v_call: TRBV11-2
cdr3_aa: CASSSGQEANTIYF
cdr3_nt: TGTGCCAGCAGCTCGGGACAGGAGGCAAACACCATATATTTT

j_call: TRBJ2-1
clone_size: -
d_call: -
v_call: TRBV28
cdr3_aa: CASSGGTLEQFF
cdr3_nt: TGTGCCAGCAGTGGAGGGACTTTGGAGCAGTTCTTC

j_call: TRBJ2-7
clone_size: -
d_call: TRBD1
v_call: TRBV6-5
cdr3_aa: CASSSGQTVKQYF
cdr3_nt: TGTGCCAGCAGTTCGGGACAGACCGTAAAGCAGTACTTC

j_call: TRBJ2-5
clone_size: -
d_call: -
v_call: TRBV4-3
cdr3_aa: CASSQGLLETQYF
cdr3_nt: TGCGCCAGCAGCCAGGGACTTCTAGAGACCCAGTACTTC

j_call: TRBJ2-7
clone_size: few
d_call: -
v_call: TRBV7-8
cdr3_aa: CASSLVVIGGEQYF
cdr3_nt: TGTGCCAGCAGCTTAGTCGTCATAGGCGGGGAGCAGTACTTC

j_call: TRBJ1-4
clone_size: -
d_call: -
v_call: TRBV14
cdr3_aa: CASSRAGGDEKLFF
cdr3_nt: TGTGCCAGCAGCCGGGCGGGGGGCGATGAAAAACTGTTTTTT

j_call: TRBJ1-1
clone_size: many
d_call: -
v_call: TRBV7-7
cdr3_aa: CASSLTAESTEAFF
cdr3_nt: TGTGCCAGCAGCTTAACGGCAGAGAGCACTGAAGCTTTCTTT

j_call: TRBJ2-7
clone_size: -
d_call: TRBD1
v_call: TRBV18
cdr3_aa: CASSKRQGMSYEQYF
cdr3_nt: TGTGCCAGCTCAAAACGACAGGGTATGTCCTACGAGCAGTACTTC

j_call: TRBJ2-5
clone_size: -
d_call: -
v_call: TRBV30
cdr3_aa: CAWRPGTAQETQYF
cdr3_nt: TGTGCCTGGAGACCCGGGACGGCCCAAGAGACCCAGTACTTC

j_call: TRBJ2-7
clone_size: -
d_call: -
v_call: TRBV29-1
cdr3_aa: CSVDAGPYEQYF
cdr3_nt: TGCAGCGTTGACGCCGGTCCCTACGAGCAGTACTTC

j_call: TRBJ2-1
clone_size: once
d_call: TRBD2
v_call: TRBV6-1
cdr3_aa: CASSAWSAGEYNEQFF
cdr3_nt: TGTGCCAGCAGTGCTTGGTCCGCGGGAGAGTACAATGAGCAGTTCTTC

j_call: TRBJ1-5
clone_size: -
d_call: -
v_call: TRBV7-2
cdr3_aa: CASSPPGRQPQHF
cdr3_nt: TGTGCCAGCAGCCCCCCGGGGCGGCAGCCCCAGCATTTT

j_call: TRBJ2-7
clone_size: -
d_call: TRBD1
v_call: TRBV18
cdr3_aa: CASSPPGQGFGYEQYF
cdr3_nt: TGTGCCAGCTCACCCCCGGGACAGGGGTTTGGGTACGAGCAGTACTTC

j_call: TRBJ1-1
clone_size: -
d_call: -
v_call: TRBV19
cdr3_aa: CASSIGAGRTEAFF
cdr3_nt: TGTGCCAGTAGTATAGGGGCAGGGCGCACTGAAGCTTTCTTT

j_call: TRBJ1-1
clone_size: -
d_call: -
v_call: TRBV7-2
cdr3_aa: CASSLAMSLRATEAFF
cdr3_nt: TGTGCCAGCAGCTTAGCTATGTCCCTAAGGGCCACTGAAGCTTTCTTT

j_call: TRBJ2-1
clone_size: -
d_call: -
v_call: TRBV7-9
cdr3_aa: CASSWDGSAGTEQFF
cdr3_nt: TGTGCCAGCAGTTGGGACGGGAGTGCGGGAACTGAGCAGTTCTTC

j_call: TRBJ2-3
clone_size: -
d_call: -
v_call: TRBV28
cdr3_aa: CASSLRVGGADTQYF
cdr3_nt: TGTGCCAGCAGTTTAAGGGTAGGCGGCGCAGATACGCAGTATTTT

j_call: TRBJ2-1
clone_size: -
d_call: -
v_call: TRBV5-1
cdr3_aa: CASSSEPSSNEQFF
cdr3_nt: TGCGCCAGCAGCTCCGAACCCTCCTCCAATGAGCAGTTCTTC

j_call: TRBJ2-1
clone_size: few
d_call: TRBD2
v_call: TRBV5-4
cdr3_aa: CASSAGLADYNEQFF
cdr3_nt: TGTGCCAGCAGCGCGGGCCTAGCGGATTACAATGAGCAGTTCTTC

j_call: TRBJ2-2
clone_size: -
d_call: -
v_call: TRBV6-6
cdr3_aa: CASKIRNTGELFF
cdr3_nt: TGTGCCAGCAAGATCAGAAACACCGGGGAGCTGTTTTTT

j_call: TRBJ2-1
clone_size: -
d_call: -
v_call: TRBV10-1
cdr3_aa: CASRGWWGFNEQFF
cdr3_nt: TGCGCCAGCAGGGGGTGGTGGGGGTTCAATGAGCAGTTCTTC

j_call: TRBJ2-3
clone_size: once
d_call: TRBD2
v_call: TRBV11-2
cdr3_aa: CASSLAAGGGGTDTQYF
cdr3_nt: TGTGCTAGCAGCTTAGCAGCCGGGGGGGGAGGCACAGATACGCAGTATTTT